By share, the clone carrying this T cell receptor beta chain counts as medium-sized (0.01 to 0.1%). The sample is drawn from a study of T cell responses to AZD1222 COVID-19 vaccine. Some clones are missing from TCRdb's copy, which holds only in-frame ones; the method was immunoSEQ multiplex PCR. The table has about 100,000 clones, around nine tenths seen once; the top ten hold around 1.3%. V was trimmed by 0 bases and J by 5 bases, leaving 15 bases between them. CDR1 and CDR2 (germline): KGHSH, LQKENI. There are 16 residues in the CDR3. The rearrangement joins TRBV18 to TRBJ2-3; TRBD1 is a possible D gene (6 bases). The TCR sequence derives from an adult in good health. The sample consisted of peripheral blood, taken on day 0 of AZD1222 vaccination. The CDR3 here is CASSPPDRTRGDTQYF. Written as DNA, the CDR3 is TGTGCCAGCTCACCACCAGACAGGACCCGAGGAGATACGCAGTATTTT. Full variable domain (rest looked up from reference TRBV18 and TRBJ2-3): NAGVMQNPRHLVRRRGQEARLRCSPMKGHSHVYWYRQLPEEGLKFMVYLQKENIIDESGMPKERFSAEFPKEGPSILRIQQVVRGDSAAYFCASSPPDRTRGDTQYFGPGTRLTVL.